This T cell receptor beta chain is drawn from a study of shared clonotypes between healthy human individuals. Findings and caveats of the study: What naive subsets generally showed was a larger estimated richness than memory subsets showed.

Clones were read by immunoSEQ multiplex PCR, and TCRdb kept only the in-frame ones, dropping some. Altogether roughly 2.6 million clones are present, around nine tenths being singletons, with the ten largest covering more than 0.12%. About this clone itself: Its antigen remains unidentified.

CDR1 is KGHSH and CDR2 is LQKENI in the germline V gene. V lost 3 bases and J lost 3; bases outside the gene matches: 7. The CDR3 consists of 15 residues. This TCR derives from a man between 18 and 35 years old in good health. Sequencing was carried out using naive CD4+ T cells sorted from blood. The subset: CD45RA+ positively selected. The chain is built from TRBV18 and TRBJ1-1; TRBD1 aligns across 7 bases. The CDR3 reads CASSPQGGWDTEAFF. The CDR3 DNA sequence: TGTGCCAGCTCACCCCAGGGGGGATGGGACACTGAAGCTTTCTTT. The full variable domain, its missing parts supplied by reference TRBV18 and TRBJ1-1, is NAGVMQNPRHLVRRRGQEARLRCSPMKGHSHVYWYRQLPEEGLKFMVYLQKENIIDESGMPKERFSAEFPKEGPSILRIQQVVRGDSAAYFCASSPQGGWDTEAFFGQGTRLTVV.